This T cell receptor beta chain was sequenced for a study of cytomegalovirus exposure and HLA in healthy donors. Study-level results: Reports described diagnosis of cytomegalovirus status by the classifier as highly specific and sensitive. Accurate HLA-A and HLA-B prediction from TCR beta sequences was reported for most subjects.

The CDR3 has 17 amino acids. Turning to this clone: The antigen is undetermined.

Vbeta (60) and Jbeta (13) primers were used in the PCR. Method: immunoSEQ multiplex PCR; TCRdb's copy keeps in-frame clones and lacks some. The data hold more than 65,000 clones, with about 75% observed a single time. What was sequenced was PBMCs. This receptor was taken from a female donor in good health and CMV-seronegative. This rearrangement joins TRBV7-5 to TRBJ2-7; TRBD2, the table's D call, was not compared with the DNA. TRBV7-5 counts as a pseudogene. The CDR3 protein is CARSPGLAGGPGDEQYF. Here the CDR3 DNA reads TGTGCCAGAAGCCCCGGACTAGCGGGAGGGCCAGGCGACGAGCAGTACTTC.